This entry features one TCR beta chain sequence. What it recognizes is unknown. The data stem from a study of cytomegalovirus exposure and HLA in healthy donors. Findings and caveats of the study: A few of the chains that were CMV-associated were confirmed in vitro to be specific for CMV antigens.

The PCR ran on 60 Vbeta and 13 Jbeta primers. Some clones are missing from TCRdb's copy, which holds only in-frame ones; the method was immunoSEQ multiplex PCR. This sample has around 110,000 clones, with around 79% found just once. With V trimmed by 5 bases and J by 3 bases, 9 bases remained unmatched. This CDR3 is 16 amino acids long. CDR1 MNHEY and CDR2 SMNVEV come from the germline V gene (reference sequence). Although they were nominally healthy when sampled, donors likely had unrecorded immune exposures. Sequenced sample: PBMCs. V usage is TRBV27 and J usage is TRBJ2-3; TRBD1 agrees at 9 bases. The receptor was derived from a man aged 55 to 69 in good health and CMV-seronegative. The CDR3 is CASSQSTGGWTDTQYF. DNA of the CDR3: TGTGCCAGCAGTCAAAGCACAGGGGGCTGGACAGATACGCAGTATTTT.